These T cell receptor beta chains were read from a single sample in a study of tumor and adjacent non-tumor tissue in lung cancer. TCRdb reprocessed the multiplex PCR reads with MiXCR, giving one entry per CDR3 protein. Of approximately 100,000 distinct CDR3 sequences in the sample, about 64% were seen once. Sample: distant non-tumor lung tissue. The receptors stem from a man aged 55 to 70 with non-small cell lung cancer. Each CDR3 is given with its conserved first and last residue. Fields, in order: CDR3 length, clone size, V gene, J gene, CDR3 protein. Size tells how often a clone was seen (once, few, many) or the class of an expanded clone, and some rows leave it out.

15	NA	TRBV30	TRBJ2-3	CAYSWGATSTDTQYF
16	NA	TRBV6-6	TRBJ1-3	CASSPAQGAGGNTIYF
15	NA	TRBV4-1	TRBJ1-5	CASSRAQRADQPQHF
14	NA	TRBV11-3	TRBJ2-1	CAGSWEGLANEQFF
15	NA	TRBV6-5	TRBJ2-7	CASSYAWGDVYEQYF
15	many	TRBV6-2/TRBV6-3	TRBJ2-6	CASVRIPDGANVLTF
12	NA	TRBV29-1	TRBJ2-5	CGVAVHQETQYF
14	NA	TRBV11-2	TRBJ2-2	CASSLDSRTGELFF
15	NA	TRBV28	TRBJ2-3	CASSLRVTDPDTQYF
15	many	TRBV12-5	TRBJ2-7	CASGPPGTGTYEQYF
14	NA	TRBV4-2	TRBJ2-3	CASSQDQTTDMQYF
14	NA	TRBV5-4	TRBJ2-7	CASSWGTGKNEQYF
15	few	TRBV6-4	TRBJ2-3	CASSLTGTGGDTQYF
17	NA	TRBV5-1	TRBJ2-2	CASSLAVRQSNTGELFF
17	few	TRBV19	TRBJ2-2	CASSILRGATNTGELFF
13	many	TRBV5-8	TRBJ2-5	CASSNGQEETQYF
17	many	TRBV5-1	TRBJ1-4	CASSFGSQGGTREKLFF
10	NA	TRBV29-1	TRBJ2-1	CSHSYDEQFF
17	NA	TRBV6-1	TRBJ2-6	CASSVRTITSGANVPSF
16	many	TRBV29-1	TRBJ2-7	CSVEDGIAGGSYEQYF
19	once	TRBV4-2	TRBJ2-4	CASSQAQARGSSAKNIQYF
16	few	TRBV5-1	TRBJ2-6	CASSLDGSSGANVLTF
12	NA	TRBV6-2/TRBV6-3	TRBJ2-1	CASSYLNDEQFF
14	few	TRBV6-1	TRBJ1-2	CASRMRGGDYGYTF
16	NA	TRBV20-1	TRBJ1-5	CSATSLGSGRGQPQHF
13	NA	TRBV25-1	TRBJ2-5	CASSDWQQETQYF
14	NA	TRBV11-2	TRBJ2-5	CASSSDGVWETQYF
14	many	TRBV5-8	TRBJ2-5	CASSLEGGRETQYF
15	once	TRBV5-1	TRBJ1-4	CASSLLGQSNEKLFF
15	NA	TRBV11-2	TRBJ2-2	CANSPGTQNTGELSF
15	NA	TRBV18	TRBJ2-4	CATSPKDRAENIQYF
16	once	TRBV6-5	TRBJ2-7	CASSYRRTGRRNEEYF
16	NA	TRBV28	TRBJ2-3	CASSLILLLAADTPYF
11	many	TRBV20-1	TRBJ2-3	CSANRQDTQYF
17	many	TRBV4-2	TRBJ1-2	CASSQASGTEVNYGYTF
18	many	TRBV14	TRBJ2-3	CASSQIATLPAGTDTQYF
12	once	TRBV20-1	TRBJ2-1	CNTNTAGNEQFF
12	NA	TRBV11-3	TRBJ1-1	CARNRGNTEAFF
13	NA	TRBV30	TRBJ1-2	CAWSGQGNHGYTF
12	NA	TRBV6-6	TRBJ2-1	CASDRGAGEQFF
12	NA	TRBV6-5	TRBJ1-1	CAKNTVNAEAFF
15	many	TRBV5-1	TRBJ2-1	CASSRGGFSYNEQFF
15	many	TRBV12-3/TRBV12-4	TRBJ2-3	CASSFGGDGSNTQYF
15	NA	TRBV6-6	TRBJ2-7	CVSRSDSYRGSDQYF
15	many	TRBV12-3/TRBV12-4	TRBJ1-1	CASSLAGVGDTEAFF
15	few	TRBV5-1	TRBJ2-5	CASSLGQGTQETQYF
17	NA	TRBV4-1	TRBJ2-1	CASSQSPGTGDYNEQFF